This T cell receptor (beta chain) was captured by sequencing in a study of T cell responses to AZD1222 COVID-19 vaccine. The repertoire was sequenced with immunoSEQ multiplex PCR; TCRdb's copy has only in-frame clones and lacks some. The top ten hold 3.7% of the sample, which has about 95,000 clones, less than 90% seen once. Germline CDR1 and CDR2: MDHEN and SYDVKM. Trimming pared 7 bases from V and 4 bases from J, leaving 10 bases between. The CDR3 loop spans 12 amino acids. The source is an adult in good health. This specimen consisted of peripheral blood, obtained on day 0 of AZD1222 vaccination. The V and J genes are TRBV28 and TRBJ1-2, with D possibly matching TRBD1 (6 bases). The CDR3, as DNA: TGTGCCAGCACGGACAGAGCCTATGGCTACACCTTC. This sequence encodes CASTDRAYGYTF.